One sample yielded the 28 T cell receptor beta chains listed below, sequenced in a study of Ad26.COV2.S vaccination and SARS-CoV-2 variants. TCRdb keeps only in-frame clones here, not all; method: immunoSEQ multiplex PCR. The repertoire consists of some 250,000 clones, with 85% to 90% occurring once and the leading ten covering around a tenth. The treatment was: around 19 received Ad26.COV2.S at low or high dose, single or two shots; several received placebo; per-sample allocation not given. On day 63 after the first injection, vaccine and placebo recipients gave samples. Here the sequenced sample was peripheral blood, taken in a trial of Ad26.COV2.S vaccine versus placebo. These receptors all come from a person aged 18-65 years who received the Ad26.COV2.S COVID-19 vaccine or a placebo.

The chain is built from TRBV3-1 (or the pseudogene TRBV3-2) and TRBJ2-7, with D perhaps matching TRBD1 (5 bases). The CDR3 sequence is 13 residues long. Germline assignment: CDR1 LGHDT and CDR2 YNNKEL (reference sequence). Between the trimmed V and J ends, which lost 7 bases and 0 bases, there was a span of 10 bases. CDR3 nucleotide sequence: TGTGCCAGCACCATCCAGGGCTCCTACGAGCAGTACTTC. Its translation is CASTIQGSYEQYF.

This clone was observed a single time. The chain links TRBV11-2 to TRBJ1-1; maybe TRBD1 (6 bases). V was shortened by 7 bases and J by 4 bases, with 16 bases between the two germline ends. The CDR3 covers 14 residues. CDR1 is SGHAT and CDR2 is FQNNGV in the germline V gene. For the CDR3, the DNA is TGTGCCAGCACCCTCCCCGGGGGGGCCACTGAAGCTTTCTTT. It codes for CASTLPGGATEAFF.

The chain uses TRBV19 and TRBJ2-7; 7 positions agree with TRBD1. The trim removed 1 base at V and 2 bases at J, leaving 2 bases unmatched. The CDR3 is made up of 14 amino acids. Germline values: CDR1 LNHDA, CDR2 SQIVND (reference sequence). CDR3 residues: CASSIAGGAYEQYF. CDR3 coding DNA: TGTGCCAGTAGTATAGCAGGGGGTGCCTACGAGCAGTACTTC.

The chain employs TRBV5-1 and TRBJ2-3; 11 bases map to TRBD2. CDR1 is SGHRS, CDR2 YFSETQ, per germline. This CDR3 has 19 amino acids. Trimming removed 0 bases from V and 2 bases from J; junction bases left unmatched: 11. CDR3 nucleotide sequence: TGCGCCAGCAGCTTGGGGGGGCCGGGACTAGCGGAGATCACAGATACGCAGTATTTT. Its translation: CASSLGGPGLAEITDTQYF.

The genes are TRBV6-6 and TRBJ2-2; 8 bases line up with TRBD1. V was pared by 5 bases and J by 1 base, with 0 bases of the junction left unmatched. This CDR3 has 14 residues. In germline, CDR1 is MNHNY, CDR2 SVGAGI (reference sequence). This chain's CDR3 is CASSGQGNTGELFF. As DNA, the CDR3 is TGTGCCAGCAGTGGACAGGGGAACACCGGGGAGCTGTTTTTT.

The V gene is TRBV7-8, the J gene TRBJ2-1; possibly TRBD2 for D (5 bases). The CDR3 is 13 amino acids. V was pared by 4 bases and J by 8 bases, with 12 bases between. CDR1 and CDR2 from the germline V gene are SGHVS and FQNEAQ. CDR3 protein: CASSSGMRDEQFF. The CDR3 coding sequence is TGTGCCAGCAGCTCCGGGATGCGGGATGAGCAGTTCTTC.

This clone was seen only a few times. V gene TRBV19 combines with J gene TRBJ1-2; 8 bases map to TRBD1. The CDR3 spans 15 residues. After removal of 5 bases from V and 4 bases from J, the junction contained 9 bases not matched to a gene. Germline values: CDR1 LNHDA, CDR2 SQIVND (reference sequence). The chain's CDR3 is CASSLQGATSYGYTF. For the CDR3, the DNA is TGTGCCAGTAGTCTCCAGGGGGCAACTAGCTATGGCTACACCTTC.

The chain has TRBV11-2 and TRBJ2-1; 7 bases line up with TRBD2. Trimming at V came to 5 bases and at J to 2 bases, leaving 9 bases not matched to a gene. The length of the CDR3 is 16 residues. Germline values: CDR1 SGHAT, CDR2 FQNNGV. This chain's CDR3 is CASSPHGGGTYNEQFF. CDR3 in DNA: TGTGCCAGCAGCCCCCATGGGGGGGGAACCTACAATGAGCAGTTCTTC.

The chain recombines TRBV7-2 with TRBJ2-7; 7 nucleotides match TRBD1. The CDR3 extends over 17 amino acids. Trimming at V came to 8 bases and at J to 0 bases, leaving 16 bases not matched to a gene. Germline V gene data show CDR1 as SGHTA and CDR2 as FQGNSA. CDR3 in amino acids: CASGKGVGGTSSYEQYF. CDR3 DNA sequence: TGTGCCAGCGGGAAAGGAGTAGGGGGCACGAGCTCCTACGAGCAGTACTTC.

The chain uses TRBV7-3 and TRBJ1-5, with no clear D. The V gene lost 3 bases and the J gene lost 0 bases, with 12 bases spanning the gap. Germline assignment: CDR1 SGHTA and CDR2 FQGTGA. The length of the CDR3 is 16 residues. CDR3 DNA: TGTGCCAGCAGCTTGGGGTACGACTATAGCAATCAGCCCCAGCATTTT. This codes for CASSLGYDYSNQPQHF.

This clone was found once. V usage is TRBV27 and J usage is TRBJ2-3; no clear D. The germline gives CDR1 MNHEY, CDR2 SMNVEV (reference sequence). The CDR3 runs 16 residues. The V and J ends lost 6 bases and 2 bases respectively, with 18 bases between them. CDR3 in DNA: TGTGCCAGCAGACCCCTGGGTGGCTATAACACAGATACGCAGTATTTT. Amino acid sequence: CASRPLGGYNTDTQYF.

The chain has TRBV6-5 and TRBJ1-2; 7 bases fit TRBD1. CDR1 and CDR2 from the germline V gene are MNHEY and SVGAGI. CDR3 length: 14 amino acids. Trimming took 5 bases from V and 8 from J; bases not matched to a gene: 11. The CDR3, as DNA: TGTGCCAGCAGTCCCGTAACAGGGGAGGGAGGCTACACCTTC. Its protein is CASSPVTGEGGYTF.

The rearrangement links TRBV7-9 to TRBJ1-2, with 10 bases matching TRBD1. The CDR3 extends over 13 amino acids. Unmatched junction bases numbered 4, after V lost 5 bases and J lost 7 bases. Germline CDR1 is SEHNR and CDR2 is FQNEAQ (reference sequence). The CDR3 nucleotides are TGTGCCAGCAGCGATCGGACAGGGGGTGGCTACACCTTC. Its protein is CASSDRTGGGYTF.

This clone counts as medium-sized. This sequence joins TRBV15 and TRBJ2-1, with 11 bases matching TRBD2. Germline CDR1 LNHNV, CDR2 YYDKDF (reference sequence). The CDR3 is 16 amino acids. V was clipped by 1 base and J by 1 base; unmatched bases: 0. The CDR3 protein is CATSRASGGSYNEQFF. The CDR3 region has the DNA TGTGCCACCAGCAGAGCTAGCGGGGGGTCCTACAATGAGCAGTTCTTC.

This chain uses TRBV19 with TRBJ2-3; possible D gene TRBD1, 5 bases. CDR1 LNHDA and CDR2 SQIVND come from the germline V gene (reference sequence). Trimming cost V 5 bases and J 2 bases, with 17 bases left between them. This CDR3 is built from 16 residues. For the CDR3, the DNA is TGTGCCAGTAGTTCCGAGACAGACACTATCACAGATACGCAGTATTTT. It encodes CASSSETDTITDTQYF.

The rearrangement links TRBV28 to TRBJ2-2, with a tentative D call TRBD1 (7 bases). The CDR3 spans 15 residues. Germline assignment: CDR1 MDHEN and CDR2 SYDVKM. V dropped 8 bases and J dropped 2 bases, with 15 bases sitting between them. CDR3 region: CASELEGANTGELFF. The CDR3 nucleotides are TGTGCCAGCGAGCTGGAGGGGGCAAACACCGGGGAGCTGTTTTTT. Complete variable domain (other parts from reference TRBV28 and TRBJ2-2): DVKVTQSSRYLVKRTGEKVFLECVQDMDHENMFWYRQDPGLGLRLIYFSYDVKMKEKGDIPEGYSVSREKKERFSLILESASTNQTSMYLCASELEGANTGELFFGEGSRLTVL.

This clone was seen once. The chain uses TRBV7-6 and TRBJ2-4; possible D gene TRBD1, 6 bases. Germline CDR1 and CDR2: SGHVS and FNYEAQ. The CDR3 loop spans 18 amino acids. V gave up 5 bases and J gave up 0 bases, with 20 bases separating them. CDR3 protein: CASSHGTRGLLAKNIQYF. The CDR3, as DNA: TGTGCCAGCAGCCACGGGACAAGGGGCCTATTAGCCAAAAACATTCAGTACTTC.

This clone is a singleton in its sample. The CDR3 region is CATSAGNQETQYF. CDR3 nucleotides: TGTGCCACCAGCGCGGGAAATCAAGAGACCCAGTACTTC. The chain is built from TRBV24-1 and TRBJ2-5; a possible D gene is TRBD2 (6 bases). Germline lookup yields CDR1 KGHDR and CDR2 SFDVKD. The V end was cut by 7 bases, the J end by 2 bases, with 10 bases between. The CDR3 is made up of 13 amino acids.

This chain uses TRBV7-8 with TRBJ1-2; 9 bases align to TRBD1. The CDR3 length is 15 residues. Trimming cost V 5 bases and J 4 bases; bases outside gene matches: 8. The V gene's germline CDR1 is SGHVS and CDR2 FQNEAQ. The CDR3 nucleotides are TGTGCCAGCAGCCCCCGGACAGGGGAAGTCTATGGCTACACCTTC. Its translation: CASSPRTGEVYGYTF.

The chain combines TRBV10-3 with TRBJ2-3; D is perhaps TRBD1 or TRBD2 (5 bases each). Germline loops: CDR1 ENHRY, CDR2 SYGVKD. V lost 3 bases and J 1 base, leaving 17 bases between the germline ends. The CDR3 length is 17 residues. The CDR3 sequence is CAISDALGTRRTDTQYF. CDR3 coding DNA: TGTGCCATCAGTGATGCCCTCGGGACCCGCCGCACAGATACGCAGTATTTT.

V usage is TRBV19 and J usage is TRBJ2-7; the D gene could be TRBD1 or TRBD2 (5 bases each). Germline loops: CDR1 LNHDA, CDR2 SQIVND (reference sequence). Trimming took off 6 bases at V and 2 bases at J, with 17 bases between the two ends. CDR3 length equals 15 residues. Here the CDR3 reads CASSRGRDGTYEQYF. In DNA form, the CDR3 reads TGTGCCAGTAGCCGCGGACGGGACGGGACCTACGAGCAGTACTTC.

This clone has just a few counts. V and J are TRBV5-1 and TRBJ2-7; weak D call: TRBD2 (6 bases). V gave up 0 bases and J gave up 4 bases, with 11 bases separating them. The CDR3 consists of 14 residues. The germline V gene encodes CDR1 SGHRS and CDR2 YFSETQ. CDR3 sequence reads: CASSLDWDSYEQYF. The DNA for the CDR3 is TGCGCCAGCAGCTTGGATTGGGACTCATACGAGCAGTACTTC.

This clone was recorded a few times. The chain is built from TRBV19 and TRBJ2-7; D could derive from TRBD1 or TRBD2 (6 bases each). Germline V lookup: CDR1 LNHDA, CDR2 SQIVND (reference sequence). The germline V and J ends were trimmed by 6 bases and 4 bases, with 22 bases remaining between them. This CDR3 contains 16 residues. This CDR3 reads CASRRDGGPGGYEQYF. DNA for the CDR3: TGTGCCAGTAGACGCGACGGGGGCCCTGGGGGTTACGAGCAGTACTTC.

The chain joins TRBV5-4 to TRBJ1-2; a possible D gene is TRBD1 (6 bases). Germline CDR1 is SGHNT and CDR2 is YYREEE (reference sequence). The CDR3 runs 18 residues. Trimming left V 1 base short and J 4 bases short, with 23 bases between. The CDR3 DNA sequence: TGTGCCAGCAGCTTGTTAGGCGGGGGCAATTGGGGAGGCTATGGCTACACCTTC. Encoded protein: CASSLLGGGNWGGYGYTF.

V gene TRBV19 combines with J gene TRBJ1-1; perhaps TRBD1 as D (5 bases). Trimming took 0 bases from V and 1 from J, leaving 9 bases between them. The CDR3 extends over 15 amino acids. Germline assignment: CDR1 LNHDA and CDR2 SQIVND (reference sequence). The CDR3 is CASSIDEGRNTEAFF. In DNA form, the CDR3 reads TGTGCCAGTAGTATAGATGAGGGGAGGAACACTGAAGCTTTCTTT. Full variable domain (rest looked up from reference TRBV19 and TRBJ1-1): DGGITQSPKYLFRKEGQNVTLSCEQNLNHDAMYWYRQDPGQGLRLIYYSQIVNDFQKGDIAEGYSVSREKKESFPLTVTSAQKNPTAFYLCASSIDEGRNTEAFFGQGTRLTVV.

The chain links TRBV6-5 to TRBJ1-2; 8 nucleotides match TRBD1. The junction had 5 bases not matched to a gene; V was cut back by 6 bases and J by 5 bases. Germline V gene sequence: CDR1 MNHEY, CDR2 SVGAGI. This CDR3 is 13 amino acids long. CDR3 loop: CASRQDREYGYTF. The DNA for the CDR3 is TGTGCCAGCAGGCAGGACAGGGAATATGGCTACACCTTC.

The V and J genes are TRBV2 and TRBJ1-1; TRBD1 matches 8 bases. This CDR3 spans 13 amino acids. V lost 7 bases, J lost 6 bases, and 7 bases stayed unmatched. Germline values: CDR1 SNHLY, CDR2 FYNNEI. The CDR3 DNA sequence: TGTGCCAGCAAAATCGACAGGGGAGCTGAAGCTTTCTTT. Encoded protein: CASKIDRGAEAFF.

The chain joins TRBV5-1 to TRBJ1-1; D is ambiguous. Germline lookup yields CDR1 SGHRS and CDR2 YFSETQ. Trimming cost V 4 bases and J 4 bases, with 14 bases left between them. The CDR3 is 14 residues long. The CDR3 loop is CASSLKEGVTEAFF. The CDR3 coding sequence is TGCGCCAGCAGCCTGAAGGAAGGAGTCACTGAAGCTTTCTTT. The entire variable domain, with the rest obtained from reference TRBV5-1 and TRBJ1-1, is as follows: KAGVTQTPRYLIKTRGQQVTLSCSPISGHRSVSWYQQTPGQGLQFLFEYFSETQRNKGNFPGRFSGRQFSNSRSEMNVSTLELGDSALYLCASSLKEGVTEAFFGQGTRLTVV.